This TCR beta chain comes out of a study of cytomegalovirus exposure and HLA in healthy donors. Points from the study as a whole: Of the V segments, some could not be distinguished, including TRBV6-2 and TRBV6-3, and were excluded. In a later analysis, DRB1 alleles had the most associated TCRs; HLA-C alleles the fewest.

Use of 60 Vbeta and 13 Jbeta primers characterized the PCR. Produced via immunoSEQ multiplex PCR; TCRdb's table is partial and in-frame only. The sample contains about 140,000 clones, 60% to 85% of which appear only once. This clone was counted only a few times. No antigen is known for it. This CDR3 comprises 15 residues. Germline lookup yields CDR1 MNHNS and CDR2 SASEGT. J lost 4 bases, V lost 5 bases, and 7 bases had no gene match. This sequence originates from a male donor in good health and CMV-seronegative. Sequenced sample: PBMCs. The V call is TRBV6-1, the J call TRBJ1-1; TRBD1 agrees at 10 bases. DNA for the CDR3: TGTGCCAGCAGTTTGACAGGGGGCGCGAGCACTGAAGCTTTCTTT. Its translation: CASSLTGGASTEAFF.